These T cell receptor beta chains were read from a single sample in a study of OX40 agonist ivuxolimab in advanced cancers. The protocol was immunoSEQ multiplex PCR, while the TCRdb copy is restricted to in-frame clones and leaves out a portion. The sample carries 55,000 to 85,000 clones, more than 75% recorded once. The sequencing used CD4+ or CD8+ T cells sorted from blood, collected in a trial of the OX40 agonist ivuxolimab. These receptors originate from an adult with an advanced solid tumor such as melanoma, head and neck, liver or kidney cancer. CDR3s leave out the opening cysteine and the closing phenylalanine or tryptophan. A D gene is named only where the DNA matches it firmly.

V gene,D gene,J gene,CDR3 protein
TRBV14,-,TRBJ1-5,ASSQDPFLVQH
TRBV27,TRBD1,TRBJ1-1,ASSLLGTGETEAF
TRBV2,-,TRBJ1-5,ASSERIGRGNQPQH
TRBV11-2,TRBD2,TRBJ2-7,ASSQTSGPSYEQY
TRBV5-4,TRBD1,TRBJ1-6,ASSLGGTVDYNSPLH
TRBV9,-,TRBJ1-1,ASSVTAMNTEAF
TRBV14,-,TRBJ1-2,ASSQGGNYGYT
TRBV18,-,TRBJ1-1,ASSPPRGGGSEAF
TRBV7-2,TRBD1,TRBJ1-5,ASSLSGTGSNQPQH
TRBV10-3,-,TRBJ2-3,AISESTGGTDTQY
TRBV19,TRBD1,TRBJ1-5,ASSKDRGRGPQH
TRBV4-3,-,TRBJ1-2,ASSRQTGSSSYGYT
TRBV7-9,-,TRBJ2-3,ASSLIPLWGEGTDTQY
TRBV7-9,-,TRBJ2-2,ASPTRDPGELF
TRBV6-6,-,TRBJ2-4,ASSPSEAKNIQY